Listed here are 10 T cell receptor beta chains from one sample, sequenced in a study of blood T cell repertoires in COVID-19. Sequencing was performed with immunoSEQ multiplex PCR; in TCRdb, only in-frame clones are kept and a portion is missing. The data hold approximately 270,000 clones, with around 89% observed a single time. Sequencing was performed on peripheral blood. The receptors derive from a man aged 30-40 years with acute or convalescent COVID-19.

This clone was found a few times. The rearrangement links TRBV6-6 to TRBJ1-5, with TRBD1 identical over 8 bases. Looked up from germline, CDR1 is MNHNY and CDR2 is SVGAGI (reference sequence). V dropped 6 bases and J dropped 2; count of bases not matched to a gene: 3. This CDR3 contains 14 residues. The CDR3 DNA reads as TGTGCCAGCAGGACAGGGGAGGGCAATCAGCCCCAGCATTTT. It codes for CASRTGEGNQPQHF.

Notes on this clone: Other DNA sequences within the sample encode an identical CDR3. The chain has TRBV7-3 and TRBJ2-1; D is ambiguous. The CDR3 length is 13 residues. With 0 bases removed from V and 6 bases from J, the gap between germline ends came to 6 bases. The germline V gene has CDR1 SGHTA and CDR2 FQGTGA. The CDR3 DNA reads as TGTGCCAGCAGCTTAACGTCCCTCAATGAGCAGTTCTTC. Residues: CASSLTSLNEQFF. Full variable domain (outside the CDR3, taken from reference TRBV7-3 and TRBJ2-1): GAGVSQTPSNKVTEKGKYVELRCDPISGHTALYWYRQSLGQGPEFLIYFQGTGAADDSGLPNDRFFAVRPEGSVSTLKIQRTERGDSAVYLCASSLTSLNEQFFGPGTRLTVL.

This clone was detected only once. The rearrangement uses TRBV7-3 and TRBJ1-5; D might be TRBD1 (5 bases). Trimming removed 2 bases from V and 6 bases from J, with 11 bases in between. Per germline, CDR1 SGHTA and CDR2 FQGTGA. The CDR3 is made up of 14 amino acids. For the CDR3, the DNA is TGTGCCAGCAGCTTATGGGGCCCCCCTCAGCCCCAGCATTTT. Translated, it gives CASSLWGPPQPQHF.

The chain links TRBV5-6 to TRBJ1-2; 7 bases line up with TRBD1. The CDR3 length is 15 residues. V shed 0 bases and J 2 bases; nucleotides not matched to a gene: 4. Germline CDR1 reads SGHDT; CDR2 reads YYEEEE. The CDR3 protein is CASSLVGQQNYGYTF. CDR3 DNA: TGTGCCAGCAGCTTGGTGGGACAGCAGAACTATGGCTACACCTTC.

CDR3 in DNA: TGTGCCAGCAGCATTAACAGGTACACTGAAGCTTTCTTT. Protein product: CASSINRYTEAFF. The chain links TRBV5-4 to TRBJ1-1, with a tentative D call TRBD1 (5 bases). The CDR3 extends over 13 amino acids. The V gene's germline CDR1 is SGHNT and CDR2 YYREEE (reference sequence). With 4 bases removed from V and 3 bases from J, the gap between germline ends came to 10 bases.

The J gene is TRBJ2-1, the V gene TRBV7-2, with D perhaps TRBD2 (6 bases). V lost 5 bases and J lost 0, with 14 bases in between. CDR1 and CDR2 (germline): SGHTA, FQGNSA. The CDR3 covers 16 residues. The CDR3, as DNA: TGTGCCAGCAGCACCCAACTAGCTTTCTCCTACAATGAGCAGTTCTTC. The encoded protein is CASSTQLAFSYNEQFF.

The CDR3 sequence is CASSYTTGTLNTEAFF. DNA of the CDR3: TGTGCCAGCAGTTACACGACCGGGACATTGAACACTGAAGCTTTCTTT. The J gene is TRBJ1-1, the V gene TRBV6-5; a possible D gene is TRBD1 (6 bases). There are 16 residues in the CDR3. The V gene's germline CDR1 is MNHEY and CDR2 SVGAGI. V was trimmed by 2 bases and J by 0 bases, leaving 13 bases between them.

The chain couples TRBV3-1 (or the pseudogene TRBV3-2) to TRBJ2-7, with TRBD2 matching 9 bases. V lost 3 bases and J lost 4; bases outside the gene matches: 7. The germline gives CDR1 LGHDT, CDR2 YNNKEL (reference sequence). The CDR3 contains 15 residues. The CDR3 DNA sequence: TGTGCCAGCAGCCAGGACAGACTAGCGGCATACGAGCAGTACTTC. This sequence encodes CASSQDRLAAYEQYF.

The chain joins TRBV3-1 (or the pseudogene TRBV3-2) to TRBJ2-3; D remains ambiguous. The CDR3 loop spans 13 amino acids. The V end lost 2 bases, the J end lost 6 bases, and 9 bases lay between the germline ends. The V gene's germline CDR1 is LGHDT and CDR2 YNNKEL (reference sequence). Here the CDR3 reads CASSQSTTDTQYF. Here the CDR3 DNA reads TGTGCCAGCAGCCAAAGTACTACGGATACGCAGTATTTT.

In DNA, the CDR3 is TGTGCCTGGAGTATACTAGCGGGGACTCAAATGCAGTATTTT. Translated, it gives CAWSILAGTQMQYF. V and J are TRBV30 and TRBJ2-3; 10 bases match TRBD2. CDR1 is GTSNPN and CDR2 is SVGIG in the germline V gene (reference sequence). This CDR3 contains 14 residues. The V gene end was trimmed by 2 bases and the J gene end by 11 bases; junction bases not matched to a gene: 10.